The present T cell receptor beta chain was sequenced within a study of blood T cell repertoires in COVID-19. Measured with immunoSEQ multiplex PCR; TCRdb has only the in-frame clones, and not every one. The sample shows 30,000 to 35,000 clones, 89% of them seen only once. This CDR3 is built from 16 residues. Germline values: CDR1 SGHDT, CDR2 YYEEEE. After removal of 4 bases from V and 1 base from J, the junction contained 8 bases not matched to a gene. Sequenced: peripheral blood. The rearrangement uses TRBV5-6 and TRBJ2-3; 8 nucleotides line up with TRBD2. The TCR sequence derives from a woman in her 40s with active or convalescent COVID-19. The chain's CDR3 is CASSQEAGVGTDTQYF. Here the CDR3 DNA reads TGTGCCAGCAGCCAGGAAGCGGGAGTCGGCACAGATACGCAGTATTTT.